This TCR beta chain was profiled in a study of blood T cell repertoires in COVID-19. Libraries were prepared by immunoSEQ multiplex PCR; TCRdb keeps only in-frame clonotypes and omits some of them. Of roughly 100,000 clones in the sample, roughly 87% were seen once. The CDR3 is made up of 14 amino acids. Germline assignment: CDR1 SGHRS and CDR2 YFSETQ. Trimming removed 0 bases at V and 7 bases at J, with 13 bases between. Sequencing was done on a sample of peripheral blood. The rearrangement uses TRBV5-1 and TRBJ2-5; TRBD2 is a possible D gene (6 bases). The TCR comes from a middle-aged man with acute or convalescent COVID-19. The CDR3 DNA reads TGCGCCAGCAGCTTGGCGGCTAGCGAAGTGACCCAGTACTTC. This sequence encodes CASSLAASEVTQYF.